This T cell receptor beta chain appears in the sequencing data of a study of CD8 T cells in ankylosing spondylitis. Study outcomes and limitations: There was reportedly significant enrichment of clones that were disease-linked in matched ankylosing spondylitis synovial fluid. Within ankylosing spondylitis blood, a TCR beta motif made up of fewer than ten highly homologous variants appeared to be characteristic.

Germline values: CDR1 LGHDT, CDR2 YNNKEL (reference sequence). Trimming cost V 4 bases and J 8 bases, with 18 bases left between them. There are 15 residues in the CDR3. It was by quantitative 5'-RACE with molecular barcodes that TCR beta libraries were made. TCRdb ran MiXCR on the 5' RACE reads and lists one entry per CDR3 protein. Of some 240,000 distinct CDR3 sequences detected, just under 7.5% appear once; the ten largest clones hold 14%. The table lists this clonotype with many counts. Its antigen remains unknown. The chain carries TRBV3-1 and TRBJ2-1, with unresolved D. Source material: blood, either unsorted or a sorted T cell fraction (not recorded which). This TCR came from a male donor with ankylosing spondylitis. In DNA form, the CDR3 reads TGTGCCAGCAGCCCCGGCCCCCGCAGTGGATATGAGCAGTTCTTC. Its protein product is CASSPGPRSGYEQFF.